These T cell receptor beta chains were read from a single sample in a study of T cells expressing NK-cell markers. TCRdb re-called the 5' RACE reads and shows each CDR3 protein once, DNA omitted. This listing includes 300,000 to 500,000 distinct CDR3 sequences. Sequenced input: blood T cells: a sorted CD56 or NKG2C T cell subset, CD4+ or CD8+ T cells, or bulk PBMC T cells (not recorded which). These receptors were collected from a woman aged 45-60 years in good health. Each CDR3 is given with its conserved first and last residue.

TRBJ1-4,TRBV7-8,CASSQSRLGGKEKLFF
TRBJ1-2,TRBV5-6,CASSPGRSFYGYTF
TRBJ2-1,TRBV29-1,CSASGKVENNEQFF
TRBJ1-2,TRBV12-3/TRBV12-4,CASSHHPQTGYTF
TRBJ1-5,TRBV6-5,CASSTRDGTRPQHF
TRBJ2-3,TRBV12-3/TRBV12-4,CASSLASRSNTQYF
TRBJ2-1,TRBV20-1,CSADLRGVRGEQFF
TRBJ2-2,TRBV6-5,CASSYGTGGTGELFF
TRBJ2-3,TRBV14,CASSQVDRANTDTQYF
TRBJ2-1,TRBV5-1,CASNFGSLLGEQFF
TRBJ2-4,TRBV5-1,CASSLSGTAQNIQYF
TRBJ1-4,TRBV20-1,CSARAPRGFNEKLFF
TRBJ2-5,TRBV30,CAWSGLAGETQYF
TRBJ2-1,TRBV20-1,CSASTTSGANEQFF
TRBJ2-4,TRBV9,CASSVGVVGKNIQYF
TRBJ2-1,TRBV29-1,CSVVAGEDTRAYNEQFF
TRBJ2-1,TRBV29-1,CSVEGAMGGPINEQFF
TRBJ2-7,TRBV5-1,CASAKGDGRYEQYF
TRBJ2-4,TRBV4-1,CASSQLGLAKNIQYF
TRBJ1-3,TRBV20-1,CSASLPQGSGNTIYF
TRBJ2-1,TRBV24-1,CATRGQVRNEQFF
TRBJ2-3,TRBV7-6,CASSATPQGITQYF
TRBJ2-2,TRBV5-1,CASSPRQTTLTGELFF
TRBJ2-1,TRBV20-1,CSARPTWGLAGGYNEQFF
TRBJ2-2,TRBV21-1,CASSKGGSVAGELFF
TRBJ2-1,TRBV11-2,CASRPGLEGEQFF
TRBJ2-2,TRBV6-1,CASKKGQEKTGELFF